These T cell receptor beta chains were read from a single sample in a study of blood T cells in healthy people across ages. TCRdb analysed the 5' RACE reads with MiXCR anew, one entry per CDR3 protein. This repertoire shows approximately 1,000,000 distinct CDR3 sequences, approximately 38% found once; its top ten account for 13%. The specimen was blood. These TCRs come from a young man in good health. Each CDR3 is given with its conserved first and last residue.

V gene | CDR3 protein
TRBV5-1 | CASSLDRFWNTEAFF
TRBV7-9 | CASSGSDRTNQPQHF
TRBV20-1 | CSAENRGRGAFF
TRBV6-5 | CASSFDRSSQPQHF
TRBV25-1 | CASSPGTWSGYTF
TRBV20-1 | CSAQTRPSPYNEQFF
TRBV10-3 | CASGRKSGRNNSPLHF
TRBV12-3/TRBV12-4 | CASSEDRVSTDTQYF
TRBV20-1 | CSARSITQVNQPQHF
TRBV19 | CASSTTEGLGRTDTQYF
TRBV27 | CASSRAGGSLYGYTF
TRBV12-3/TRBV12-4 | CASSVGVGSGEQYF
TRBV20-1 | CSTGSSGQETQYF
TRBV20-1 | CSGQGEGYEQYF
TRBV15 | CATSPDGTIGVDTQYF
TRBV4-3 | CASSQDHRGYEQFF
TRBV28 | CASSFQAGVTDTQYF